Listed below are T cell receptor beta chains from one sample, sequenced in a study of cytomegalovirus exposure and HLA in healthy donors. Data came from immunoSEQ multiplex PCR; TCRdb stores just in-frame clones and leaves some out. This repertoire comprises around 71,000 clones; its ten largest clones make up approximately 1.7%. The material sequenced was PBMCs. These receptors were collected from a woman between 25 and 40 years old in good health and CMV-seronegative. CDR3s leave out the opening cysteine and the closing phenylalanine or tryptophan.

>11|TRBV5-1|TRBJ2-7
ASTRQESYEQY
>13|TRBV5-4|TRBJ2-7
ASSFEGGSRYEQY
>10|TRBV6-5|TRBJ1-3
ASSDRGNTIY
>9|TRBV29-1|TRBJ1-2
SVVGREGYT
>13|TRBV28|TRBJ1-5
ASSSMTGGAQPQH
>11|TRBV7-6|TRBJ2-7
ASSLAGSYEQY
>11|TRBV27|TRBJ2-7
ASSLLPAYEQY
>11|TRBV4-3|TRBJ2-7
ASSWDTFGEQY
>13|TRBV5-4|TRBJ2-7
ASSSRQGRFYEQY
>13|TRBV12-1|TRBJ1-2
ASSFLLTGTYGYT
>13|TRBV6-5|TRBJ1-3
ACGPRTTPGNTIY
>13|TRBV10-3|TRBJ2-7
AISESNRNLLEQY
>12|TRBV29-1|TRBJ2-1
SVGRTDYYNEQF
>14|TRBV6-1|TRBJ1-2
ASSEAPPGTGVGYT
>12|TRBV7-2|TRBJ2-7
ASSQLAGAWEQY
>11|TRBV30|TRBJ2-5
AWGWTAGREQY
>12|TRBV30|TRBJ2-3
AWSGLPSTDTQY